This T cell receptor beta chain was captured by sequencing in a study of T cell responses to AZD1222 COVID-19 vaccine. As concerns this clone: Antigen: not known.

The table came from immunoSEQ multiplex PCR; TCRdb's copy has only in-frame clones and leaves some out. The sample yields around 130,000 clones, about 93% seen once. Findings and caveats of the study: Clonal diversity was possibly underestimated; the donors were predominantly white British and more often female. Recipients of two AZD1222 doses showed rising Spike-specific TCR breadth and depth.

This TCR came from an adult in good health. Here the sequenced sample was peripheral blood, taken on day 0 of AZD1222 vaccination.

The CDR3 coding sequence is TGTGCCAGCAGCCAAGTCTCACAGGGGTCCGAGGAGCTGTTTTTT. Translating gives CASSQVSQGSEELFF. The chain is built from TRBV3-1 (or the pseudogene TRBV3-2) and TRBJ2-2; 7 nucleotides agree with TRBD1. Germline V gene lookup returns CDR1 LGHDT and CDR2 YNNKEL (reference sequence). This CDR3 has 15 residues. V shed 1 base and J 10 bases; nucleotides not matched to a gene: 9.